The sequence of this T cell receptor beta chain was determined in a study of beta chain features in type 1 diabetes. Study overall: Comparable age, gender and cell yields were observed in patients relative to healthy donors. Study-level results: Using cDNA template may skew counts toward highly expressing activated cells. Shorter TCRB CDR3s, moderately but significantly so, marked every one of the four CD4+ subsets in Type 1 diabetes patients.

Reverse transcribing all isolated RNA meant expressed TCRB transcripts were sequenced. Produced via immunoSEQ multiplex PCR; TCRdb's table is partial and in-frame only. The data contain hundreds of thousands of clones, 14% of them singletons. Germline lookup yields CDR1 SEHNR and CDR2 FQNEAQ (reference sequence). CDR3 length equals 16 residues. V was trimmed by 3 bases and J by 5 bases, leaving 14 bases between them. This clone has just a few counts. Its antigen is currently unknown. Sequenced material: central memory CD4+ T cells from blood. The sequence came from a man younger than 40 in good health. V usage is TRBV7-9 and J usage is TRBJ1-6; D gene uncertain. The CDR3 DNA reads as TGTGCCAGCAGCTTGGGTTTAGGAGCTAATAATTCACCCCTCCACTTT. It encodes CASSLGLGANNSPLHF.